This T cell receptor beta chain was observed in a study of blood T cell repertoires in COVID-19. Original handling: The assay estimated nucleated cells by amplifying reference gene primers. This table comes from immunoSEQ multiplex PCR, and its TCRdb copy is limited to in-frame clones, with some not included. The DNA was the basis for D and trimming; V, J and clone size are from that table. The sample has about 230,000 clones, about 83% seen once. Losses at the gene ends were 0 bases for V and 2 bases for J; bases not matched to a gene: 10. The CDR3 totals 18 residues. Germline assignment: CDR1 MDHEN and CDR2 SYDVKM.

Material: peripheral blood. This sequence joins TRBV28 and TRBJ1-2; 9 nucleotides agree with TRBD1. This clonotype was sampled from a woman aged 45 to 65 with acute or convalescent COVID-19. The CDR3 loop is CASSLWVNSGQGNYGYTF. CDR3 in DNA: TGTGCCAGCAGTTTATGGGTTAACTCGGGACAGGGAAACTATGGCTACACCTTC.